A selection of T cell receptor beta chains follows, all from one sample in a study of regulatory T cells in long-lasting Graves disease. TCRdb re-called the multiplex PCR reads with MiXCR, one entry per CDR3 protein. The sample comprises about 340,000 distinct CDR3 sequences, roughly a fifth of which are singletons, and around 30% rests with the top ten. The sample was peripheral blood mononuclear cells (PBMCs), taken when the disease was refractory, from a patient treated with antithyroid drugs. The receptors here all came from a female donor with Graves disease. Both conserved end residues are part of each CDR3. Each record gives: clone size, V gene, D gene, J gene, CDR3 DNA, CDR3 protein. D genes are given only for firm matches. The size of a clone is reported for some rows only, either as once, few or many, or as a class for expanded clones.

>once|TRBV9|TRBD1|TRBJ1-6
TGTGCCAGCAGCGTTGTGGCAGGGGGAGCCAATTCACCCCTCCACTTT
CASSVVAGGANSPLHF
>-|TRBV5-6|-|TRBJ2-7
TGTGCCAGCAGCTCCGGGACCCTAGGGGAGCAGTACTTC
CASSSGTLGEQYF
>-|TRBV18|TRBD1|TRBJ1-2
TGTGCCAGCTCACCGAATACAGGGGTAGAGGATGGCTACACCTTC
CASSPNTGVEDGYTF
>many|TRBV13|TRBD2|TRBJ2-7
TGTGCCAGCAGCTTCGGGGGGGGCGCGTACGAGCAGTACTTC
CASSFGGGAYEQYF
>few|TRBV20-1|-|TRBJ2-7
TGCAGTTCAAGGGGGACGGAGACCTACGAGCAGTACTTC
CSSRGTETYEQYF
>-|TRBV4-2|TRBD2|TRBJ2-5
TGTGCCAGCAGCCAGGGGACTAGCGGATATAGGGAGACCCAGTACTTC
CASSQGTSGYRETQYF
>-|TRBV20-1|-|TRBJ2-5
TGCAGTGCTTTAAGGGGAATCGCGAAAGAGACCCAGTACTTC
CSALRGIAKETQYF
>many|TRBV5-1|-|TRBJ1-6
TGCGCCAGCAGCGGGCGGACAGCTAATTCACCCCTCCACTTT
CASSGRTANSPLHF
>-|TRBV28|TRBD2|TRBJ2-3
TGTGCCAGCAGCGCTACTTTTCCTAGCGGGTCTACGCAGTATTTT
CASSATFPSGSTQYF
>many|TRBV29-1|TRBD1|TRBJ1-6
TGCAGCGCCGGGACAGGGGGCTCACCCCTCCACTTT
CSAGTGGSPLHF
>few|TRBV30|-|TRBJ1-6
TGTGCCTGGAAGGGCAGGGCGAGCTCCTATAATTCACCCCTCCACTTT
CAWKGRASSYNSPLHF
>many|TRBV2|TRBD1|TRBJ2-2
TGTGCCAGCAACGGACAGGGGATCACCGGGGAGCTGTTTTTT
CASNGQGITGELFF
>many|TRBV11-2|-|TRBJ2-5
TGTGCCAGCAGCTTAGGTTTAGGGGAAGAGACCCAGTACTTC
CASSLGLGEETQYF
>-|TRBV9|-|TRBJ1-1
TGTGCCAGCAGCGTAGCGCGGTACACTGAAGCTTTCTTT
CASSVARYTEAFF
>few|TRBV30|TRBD2|TRBJ2-1
TGTGCCTCGGAGAGATCCAGCGGGAGAGGCGACAATGAGCAGTTCTTC
CASERSSGRGDNEQFF
>many|TRBV7-9|-|TRBJ1-1
TGTGCCAGCAGCTTAGGTCGTGAAGCTTTCTTT
CASSLGREAFF
>many|TRBV7-2|-|TRBJ1-2
TGTGCCAGCAGCCGCGGATTGGGGGTTGGTGGCTACACCTTC
CASSRGLGVGGYTF
>-|TRBV29-1|-|TRBJ1-1
TGCAGCGTTGAAAAGGGGTCGAACACTGAAGCTTTCTTT
CSVEKGSNTEAFF
>many|TRBV6-1|TRBD1|TRBJ1-5
TGTGCCAGCAGGCCTACCGGGACAGGGCCCAATCAGCCCCAGCATTTT
CASRPTGTGPNQPQHF
>-|TRBV19|-|TRBJ1-2
TGTGCCAGTAGGAGCTATGGCTACACCTTC
CASRSYGYTF
>-|TRBV6-9|TRBD2|TRBJ2-2
TGTGCCAGCAGTTCCCCAGGACTAGCGTCTAGGTGGACCGGGGAGCTGTTTTTT
CASSSPGLASRWTGELFF
>-|TRBV7-3|-|TRBJ2-7
TGTGCCAGCAGCTTAATTTCCCAGAGCGAGCAGTACTTC
CASSLISQSEQYF
>many|TRBV20-1|-|TRBJ1-4
TGCAGTGCCCTAGAGGATGAAAAACTGTTTTTT
CSALEDEKLFF
>-|TRBV10-3|-|TRBJ1-4
TGTGCCACCGGGGGAGCTGCAACTAATGAAAAACTGTTTTTT
CATGGAATNEKLFF
>-|TRBV30|TRBD2|TRBJ2-7
TGTGCCTGGACTAGCGGGTACGACTACGAGCAGTACTTC
CAWTSGYDYEQYF
>-|TRBV28|-|TRBJ1-1
TGTGCCAGCAGTTTATCCGACCGCCGGGGGACTGAAGCTTTCTTT
CASSLSDRRGTEAFF
>many|TRBV6-1|TRBD1|TRBJ1-1
TGTGCCAGCAGTGAAACCCGAGGACAGGGGGCTTTCTTT
CASSETRGQGAFF
>few|TRBV5-5|-|TRBJ2-5
TGTGCCAGCAGCTCACCCATTCAAACGGACAGGGAAGGGGGGGGTAGGAGAGAGACCCAGTACTTC
CASSSPIQTDREGGGRRETQYF
>many|TRBV10-3|-|TRBJ1-4
TGTGCCGCCGGACCGAACTTAAGGGGGAATGAAAAACTGTTTTTT
CAAGPNLRGNEKLFF
>many|TRBV11-2|-|TRBJ1-6
TGTGCCAGCAGCATAGGGGGAACGTCACCCCTCCACTTT
CASSIGGTSPLHF
>-|TRBV7-2|TRBD2|TRBJ2-1
TGTGCCAGCAGCTTCTTCGGGGGGGCGGGGAATGAGCAGTTCTTC
CASSFFGGAGNEQFF
>-|TRBV10-1|-|TRBJ2-7
TGCGCCAGCAACCCCTCGAACTTC
CASNPSNF
>-|TRBV11-2|TRBD2|TRBJ2-5
TGTGCCAGCAGCTTAGTGGGGACTAGCGGGAGTCTCACGAGTCGAGAGACCCAGTACTTC
CASSLVGTSGSLTSRETQYF
>many|TRBV12-3/TRBV12-4|-|TRBJ1-1
TGTGCCAGCAGGAAGGGCCCTGAAGCTTTCTTT
CASRKGPEAFF
>few|TRBV5-1|-|TRBJ1-1
TGCGCCAGCAGCTTGGCCTATCGGGGGGACCTACCCACTGAAGCTTTCTTT
CASSLAYRGDLPTEAFF
>many|TRBV7-2|-|TRBJ1-2
TGTGCCAGCACCCTTTCAGGGTTCGGTGGCTACACCTTC
CASTLSGFGGYTF
>many|TRBV28|-|TRBJ2-7
TGTGCCAGCAGTGACAACTTGGGGCTTAGCTACGAGCAGTACTTC
CASSDNLGLSYEQYF
>many|TRBV30|-|TRBJ1-4
TGTGCCTGGAGTGTAATCGCAACTAATGAAAAACTGTTTTTT
CAWSVIATNEKLFF
>few|TRBV5-6|-|TRBJ2-7
TGTGCCAGCAGCCCATGGGGGCAGCAACAGTACTTC
CASSPWGQQQYF
>few|TRBV30|-|TRBJ1-6
TGTGCCTGGCGTACTTGGACGGGGTCCAATTCACCCCTCCACTTT
CAWRTWTGSNSPLHF
>many|TRBV11-2|TRBD2|TRBJ2-5
TGTGCCAGCAGCCCTAGCGGGGGGGAGACCCAGTACTTC
CASSPSGGETQYF
>once|TRBV19|TRBD1|TRBJ2-2
TGTGCCAGTAGTAAGGACAGGCTCACCGGGGAGCTGTTTTTT
CASSKDRLTGELFF
>few|TRBV6-1|-|TRBJ2-7
TGTGCCAGCAGCCTATGGGGGAGCCGCGAGCAGTACTTC
CASSLWGSREQYF
>many|TRBV3-1|TRBD2|TRBJ2-5
TGTGCCAGCAGCCGATCGACTAGCGGGGGCGAGGAGACCCAGTACTTC
CASSRSTSGGEETQYF
>-|TRBV20-1|TRBD2|TRBJ2-3
TGCAGTGCTGAAACCCTCCCCACGACTAGCGGGAGAGGGTATACGCAGTATTTT
CSAETLPTTSGRGYTQYF
>-|TRBV6-1|TRBD1|TRBJ2-7
TGTGCCAGCACAAAACCCGGGACAGGGGGAAACGAGCAGTACTTC
CASTKPGTGGNEQYF
>few|TRBV7-9|-|TRBJ2-2
TGTGCCAGCGCTCCCTTGTCATGGTTCGAGGGGACGAACACCGGGGAGCTGTTTTTT
CASAPLSWFEGTNTGELFF
>many|TRBV11-2|-|TRBJ1-2
TGTGCCAGCAGCTTACTGGGATCTTACTATGGCTACACCTTC
CASSLLGSYYGYTF
>many|TRBV10-3|-|TRBJ2-7
TGTGCCATCAGTGCCGACAGCTATAGCACCTACTCCTACGAGCAGTACTTC
CAISADSYSTYSYEQYF
>-|TRBV7-2|-|TRBJ2-7
TGTGCCAGCAGCTTCTCGACGGGGGAGCGGATCGGCGAGCAGTACTTC
CASSFSTGERIGEQYF
>many|TRBV14|TRBD1|TRBJ2-2
TGTGCCAGCAGCCGGACAGGGACCACCGGGGAGCTGTTTTTT
CASSRTGTTGELFF
>many|TRBV6-1|TRBD1|TRBJ2-7
TGTGCCAGCAGACATCCCGGGACAGCTAACGAGCAGTACTTC
CASRHPGTANEQYF
>many|TRBV2|TRBD1|TRBJ1-4
TGTGCCAGTAGGGCCCGGACAGGGGATGAAAAACTGTTTTTT
CASRARTGDEKLFF
>many|TRBV30|-|TRBJ1-1
TGTGCCTGGAGTCCGGGGGGGACTGAAGCTTTCTTT
CAWSPGGTEAFF
>many|TRBV7-2|-|TRBJ1-5
TGTGCCAGCAGCTTAGGGGGACCGCGCAATCAGCCCCAGCATTTT
CASSLGGPRNQPQHF